Listed below are T cell receptor beta chains from one sample, sequenced in a study of blood T cells in healthy people across ages. TCRdb called the 5' RACE reads again in MiXCR, with one record for every CDR3 protein. This sample has more than 900,000 distinct CDR3 sequences, with 25% found just once. This same sample was also taken into another study, of T cells of mothers and their children.

The source material was blood. The receptors here all came from a girl aged 2-10 years in good health. The CDR3 runs from the conserved cysteine through the conserved F or W. A D gene is named only where the DNA matches it firmly. Clone size is stated in some rows and not others, as once, few, many or a class when expanded.

v_call	clone_size	j_call	d_call	cdr3_nt	cdr3_aa
TRBV10-3	few	TRBJ2-7	TRBD2	TGTGCCATCAGTGAGAGCGGGAGTCCCTACGAGCAGTACTTC	CAISESGSPYEQYF
TRBV7-9	-	TRBJ2-1	TRBD2	TGTGCCTCAGCCGGACTAGCGGGAGAGTTGGGTGTGAATGAGCAGTTCTTC	CASAGLAGELGVNEQFF
TRBV7-2	-	TRBJ2-7	TRBD2	TGTGCCAGCAGCGTAAACCCGGGGGGCGAGCAGTACTTC	CASSVNPGGEQYF
TRBV7-9	-	TRBJ1-6	-	TGTGCCAGCAGCCCCCCAGGGTCCAAGAATTCACCCCTCCACTTT	CASSPPGSKNSPLHF
TRBV4-3	-	TRBJ1-4	-	TGCGCCAGCAGCCAAGAAGGGAGGGGATTTGAAAAACTGTTTTTT	CASSQEGRGFEKLFF
TRBV27	few	TRBJ1-5	-	TGTGCCAGCAGTCTGACCAGGGGTTCGAATCAGCCCCAGCATTTT	CASSLTRGSNQPQHF
TRBV12-5	few	TRBJ1-2	-	TGTGCTAGTAGCACGGGGAGGCACTATGGCTACACCTTC	CASSTGRHYGYTF
TRBV20-1	-	TRBJ2-7	-	TGCAGTGGGGGACATGCCGACTACGAGCAGTACTTC	CSGGHADYEQYF
TRBV28	few	TRBJ1-2	TRBD1	TGTGCCAGCAGTCTCGCCGGGACAGGGGGCGGGTATGGCTACACCTTC	CASSLAGTGGGYGYTF
TRBV20-1	-	TRBJ2-5	TRBD2	TGCAGTGCTTTGGGGGGGGACGCATGGAAAGAGACCCAGTACTTC	CSALGGDAWKETQYF
TRBV6-2/TRBV6-3	many	TRBJ1-1	TRBD1	TGTGCCAGCAGGACAGGGACTGAAGCTTTCTTT	CASRTGTEAFF
TRBV7-6	-	TRBJ2-5	-	TGTGCCAGCAGCAACGCCTACCTTCAAGAGACCCAGTACTTC	CASSNAYLQETQYF
TRBV12-3/TRBV12-4	-	TRBJ1-2	TRBD1	TGTGCCGGCAAGAGGAGGGGAGGGGGCTTCTATGGCTACACCTTC	CAGKRRGGGFYGYTF
TRBV7-9	-	TRBJ1-4	-	TGTGCCAGCAGCAATTATGCGGGACCGACCCTAAAACTGTTTTTT	CASSNYAGPTLKLFF
TRBV6-6	few	TRBJ1-1	-	TGTGCCAGCAGTTACCCCCTTCAGGGGAACACTGAAGCTTTCTTT	CASSYPLQGNTEAFF
TRBV20-1	few	TRBJ2-7	TRBD2	TGCAGTGCTAGAACGACTAGCGGGCCCGTCTACGAGCAGTACTTC	CSARTTSGPVYEQYF
TRBV3-1	-	TRBJ1-2	-	TGTGCCAGCAGCCAAGCCCATAACTATGGCTACACCTTC	CASSQAHNYGYTF
TRBV7-2	many	TRBJ2-7	-	TGTGCCAGCAGCTCCTCTTCCTCCTACGAGCAGTACTTC	CASSSSSSYEQYF
TRBV5-8	few	TRBJ2-3	-	TGTGCCAGCAGCTTATCGGTGCTGGTAGTTACGGATACGCAGTATTTT	CASSLSVLVVTDTQYF
TRBV15	few	TRBJ1-1	-	TGTGCCACCAGCAGAGTTCAGGGGAGGAACACTGAAGCTTTCTTT	CATSRVQGRNTEAFF
TRBV7-6	once	TRBJ2-7	TRBD1	TGTGCCAGCAGCTTAGCAGTTGGTGAATGGGGACAGGACTTC	CASSLAVGEWGQDF
TRBV5-6	-	TRBJ2-7	-	TGTGCCAGCAGCTCTTACAGGGATCAGCAGTACTTC	CASSSYRDQQYF
TRBV6-1	few	TRBJ1-2	TRBD1	TGTGCCAGCAGTGGGTGGACAGGGAACTATGGCTACACCTTC	CASSGWTGNYGYTF
TRBV29-1	-	TRBJ1-1	-	TGCAGCGTTGAGTACGGAACTAACACTGAAGCTTTCTTT	CSVEYGTNTEAFF
TRBV20-1	-	TRBJ1-2	-	TGCAGTGCTCCCGGGACTCCAGAGTATGGCTACACCTTC	CSAPGTPEYGYTF
TRBV12-3/TRBV12-4	few	TRBJ2-4	-	TGTGCCAGCAGTTCTCACTCCCAGGTGGGCGCAGCTGACATTCAGTACTTC	CASSSHSQVGAADIQYF
TRBV19	-	TRBJ2-5	-	TGTGCCAGTGGGGAGGTGGAGGCAGTAGATTCGGAGACCCAGTACTTC	CASGEVEAVDSETQYF
TRBV28	few	TRBJ2-1	-	TGTGCCAGCAGTTTAAAGGCTGAGCAGTTCTTC	CASSLKAEQFF
TRBV12-3/TRBV12-4	-	TRBJ1-1	-	TGTGCCAGCAGTCCCCTTATGGGGGCGGCTACTGAAGCTTTCTTT	CASSPLMGAATEAFF
TRBV4-1	few	TRBJ2-6	TRBD1	TGCGCCAGCAGCCAAGAAAGGGGGACAGGGTTTGGGGCCAACGTCCTGACTTTC	CASSQERGTGFGANVLTF
TRBV9	-	TRBJ2-5	-	TGTGCCAGCAGCGTAGGAGGGGGGGCCTGGGATGAGACCCAGTACTTC	CASSVGGGAWDETQYF
TRBV5-1	few	TRBJ2-5	-	TGCGCCAGCAGGCAGACTAGTTCAGAGACCCAGTACTTC	CASRQTSSETQYF
TRBV5-5	many	TRBJ2-3	-	TGTGCCAGCAGCACACTAGCAGGGGCAGATACGCAGTATTTT	CASSTLAGADTQYF
TRBV29-1	-	TRBJ2-1	TRBD2	TGCAGCGTTTTGCTAGCGGACTACAATGAGCAGTTCTTC	CSVLLADYNEQFF
TRBV7-8	few	TRBJ2-7	-	TGTGCCAGCAGCTTATTGGGCAGTCCCTACGAGCAGTACTTC	CASSLLGSPYEQYF
TRBV20-1	-	TRBJ2-5	TRBD2	TGCAGTGCTAGAGGCACGGGACTAGCGGTTCAAGAGACCCAGTACTTC	CSARGTGLAVQETQYF
TRBV5-6	-	TRBJ2-3	-	TGTGCCAGCAGCCGGACGATCTGGGATACGCAGTATTTT	CASSRTIWDTQYF
TRBV29-1	-	TRBJ2-5	TRBD2	TGCAGCGTTGTAGGGCGGGAGAACCAAGAGACCCAGTACTTC	CSVVGRENQETQYF
TRBV5-1	few	TRBJ2-4	-	TGCGCCAGCAGACTAGATCCCAGTTATATTCAGTACTTC	CASRLDPSYIQYF
TRBV20-1	few	TRBJ1-5	TRBD1	TGCAGTGCTAGGGTACAGGGGATTGGCAATCAGCCCCAGCATTTT	CSARVQGIGNQPQHF
TRBV15	-	TRBJ2-7	-	TGTGCCACCAGCAGAGAGGAGGGGATCGAGCAGTACTTC	CATSREEGIEQYF
TRBV4-3	-	TRBJ2-1	-	TGCGCCAGCAGCCAAGGCAGGCAGGTTAATGAGCAGTTCTTC	CASSQGRQVNEQFF
TRBV12-3/TRBV12-4	-	TRBJ1-5	-	TGTGCCAGCAGCCCTGAGCCAGGGTGGAATCAGCCCCAGCATTTT	CASSPEPGWNQPQHF
TRBV4-1	few	TRBJ1-4	-	TGCGCCAGCAGCCAAGGGACTTCCCCTGAAAAACTGTTTTTT	CASSQGTSPEKLFF
TRBV7-9	-	TRBJ2-2	-	TGTGCCAGCAGCTTAATATTAAGGGAGGACACCGGGGAGCTGTTTTTT	CASSLILREDTGELFF
TRBV6-5	few	TRBJ2-4	-	TGTGCCAGCAGTTACTCCTCAGGGAGGTACATTCAGTACTTC	CASSYSSGRYIQYF
TRBV9	few	TRBJ2-3	-	TGTGCCAGCAGCGTAGGCGGCGATGAAGGCCTCGAAACAGATACGCAGTATTTT	CASSVGGDEGLETDTQYF
TRBV28	few	TRBJ1-4	TRBD1	TGTGCCAGCAGCCGGGACAGGGGGCGCTTAGTTGAAAAACTGTTTTTT	CASSRDRGRLVEKLFF
TRBV4-3	few	TRBJ2-6	-	TGCGCCAGCAGCCAAGTGGCAGGGGCCCTCTCTGGGGCCAACGTCCTGACTTTC	CASSQVAGALSGANVLTF
TRBV5-1	-	TRBJ2-7	TRBD2	TGCGCCAGCACCAAAGCGGGAGGTGACTACGAGCAGTACTTC	CASTKAGGDYEQYF
TRBV3-1	few	TRBJ2-5	-	TGTGCCAGCAGCCAAGGGCTCAGTAAAGAGACCCAGTACTTC	CASSQGLSKETQYF
TRBV12-3/TRBV12-4	-	TRBJ1-1	-	TGTGCCAGCACCCTGGGGGGCGTCGGTACTGAAGTTTTCTTT	CASTLGGVGTEVFF
TRBV19	-	TRBJ1-2	-	TGTGCCAGTAGAATTGATAAGGGGAATGGCTACACCTTC	CASRIDKGNGYTF
TRBV29-1	few	TRBJ2-7	-	TGCAGCGTAGACACAGGGGAGGACGAGCAGTACTTC	CSVDTGEDEQYF
TRBV6-1	few	TRBJ2-5	-	TGTGCCAGCAGTGAAATCGGGCGTCTAGCCGGGGGGACCCAGTACTTC	CASSEIGRLAGGTQYF
TRBV5-1	once	TRBJ2-1	TRBD2	TGCGCCAGCAGCTCCCCGACTAGCGGGCCACCCTCGTACAATGAGCAGTTCTTC	CASSSPTSGPPSYNEQFF
TRBV6-5	few	TRBJ1-5	-	TGTGCCAGTAAAGGGGGTGGCAATCAGCCCCAGCATTTT	CASKGGGNQPQHF
TRBV6-5	few	TRBJ1-6	-	TGTGCCAGCAAGCAGGGAGTCGGTTCACCCCTCCACTTT	CASKQGVGSPLHF